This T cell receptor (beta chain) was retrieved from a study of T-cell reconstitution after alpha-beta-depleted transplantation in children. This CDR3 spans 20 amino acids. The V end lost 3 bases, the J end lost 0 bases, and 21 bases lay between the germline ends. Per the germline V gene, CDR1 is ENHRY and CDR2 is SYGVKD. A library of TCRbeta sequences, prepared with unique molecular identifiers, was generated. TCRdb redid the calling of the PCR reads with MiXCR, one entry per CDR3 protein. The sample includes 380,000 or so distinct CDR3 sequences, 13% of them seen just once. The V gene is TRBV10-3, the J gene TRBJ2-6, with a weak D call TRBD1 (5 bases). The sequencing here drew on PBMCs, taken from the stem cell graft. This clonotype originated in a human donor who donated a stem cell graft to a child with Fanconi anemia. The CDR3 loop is CAISDPVGGLDSSGANVLTF. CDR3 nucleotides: TGTGCCATCAGTGACCCAGTCGGTGGCCTAGACAGCTCTGGGGCCAACGTCCTGACTTTC.